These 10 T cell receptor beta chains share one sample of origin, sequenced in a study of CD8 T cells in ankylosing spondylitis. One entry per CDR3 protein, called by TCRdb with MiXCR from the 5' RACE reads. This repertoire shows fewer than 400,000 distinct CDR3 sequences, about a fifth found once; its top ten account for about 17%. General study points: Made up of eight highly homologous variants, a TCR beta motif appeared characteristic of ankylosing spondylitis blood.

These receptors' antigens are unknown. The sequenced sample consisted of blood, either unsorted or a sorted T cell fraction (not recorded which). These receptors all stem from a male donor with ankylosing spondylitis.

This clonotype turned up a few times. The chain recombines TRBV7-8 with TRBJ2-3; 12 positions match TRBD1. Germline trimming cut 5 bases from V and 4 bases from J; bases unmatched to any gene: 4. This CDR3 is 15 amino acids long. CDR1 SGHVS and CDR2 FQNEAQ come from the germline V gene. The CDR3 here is CASSRDRGLSDTQYF. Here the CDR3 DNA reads TGTGCCAGCAGCCGGGACAGGGGGCTTTCAGATACGCAGTATTTT.

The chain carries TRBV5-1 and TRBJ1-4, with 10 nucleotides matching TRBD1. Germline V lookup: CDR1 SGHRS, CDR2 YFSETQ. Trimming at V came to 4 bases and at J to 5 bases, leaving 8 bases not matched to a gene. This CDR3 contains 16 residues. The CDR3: CASSTNTGQGNEKLFF. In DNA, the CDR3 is TGCGCCAGCAGCACCAATACGGGACAGGGGAATGAAAAACTGTTTTTT.

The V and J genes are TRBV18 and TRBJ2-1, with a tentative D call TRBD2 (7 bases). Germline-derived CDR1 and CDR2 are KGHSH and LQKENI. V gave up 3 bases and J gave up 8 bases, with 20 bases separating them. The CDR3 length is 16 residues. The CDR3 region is CASSPVGGREADEQFF. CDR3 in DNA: TGTGCCAGCTCACCTGTGGGGGGCCGGGAGGCCGATGAGCAGTTCTTC.

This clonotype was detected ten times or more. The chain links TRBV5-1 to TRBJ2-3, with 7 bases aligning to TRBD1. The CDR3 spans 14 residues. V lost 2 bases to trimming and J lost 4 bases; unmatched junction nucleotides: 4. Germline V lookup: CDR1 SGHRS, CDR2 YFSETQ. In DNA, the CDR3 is TGCGCCAGCAGCTTACGGACAGGACCAGATACGCAGTATTTT. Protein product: CASSLRTGPDTQYF.

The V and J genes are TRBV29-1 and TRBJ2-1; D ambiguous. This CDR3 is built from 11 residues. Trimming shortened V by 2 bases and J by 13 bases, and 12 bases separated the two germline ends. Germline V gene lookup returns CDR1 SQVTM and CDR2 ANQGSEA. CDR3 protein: CSVENGVGQFF. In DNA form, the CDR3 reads TGCAGCGTTGAAAACGGAGTTGGCCAGTTCTTC.

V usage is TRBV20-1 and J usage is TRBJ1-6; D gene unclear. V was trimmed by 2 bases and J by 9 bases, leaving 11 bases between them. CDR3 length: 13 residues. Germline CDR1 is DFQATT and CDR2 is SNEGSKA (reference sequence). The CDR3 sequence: CSARQRPGSPLHF. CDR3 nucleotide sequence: TGCAGTGCTAGACAGAGGCCGGGTTCACCCCTCCACTTT.

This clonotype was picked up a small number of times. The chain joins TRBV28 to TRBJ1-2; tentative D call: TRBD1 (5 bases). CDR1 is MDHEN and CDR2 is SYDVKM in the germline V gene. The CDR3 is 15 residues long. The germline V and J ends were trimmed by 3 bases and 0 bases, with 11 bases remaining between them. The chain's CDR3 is CASSLGTGPNYGYTF. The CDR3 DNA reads TGTGCCAGCAGTTTGGGCACGGGGCCTAACTATGGCTACACCTTC.

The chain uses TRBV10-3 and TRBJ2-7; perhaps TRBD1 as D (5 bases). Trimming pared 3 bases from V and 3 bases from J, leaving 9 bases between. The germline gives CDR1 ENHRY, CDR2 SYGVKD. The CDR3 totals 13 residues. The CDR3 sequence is CAISDRQGYEQYF. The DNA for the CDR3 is TGTGCCATCAGTGATCGGCAGGGCTACGAGCAGTACTTC.

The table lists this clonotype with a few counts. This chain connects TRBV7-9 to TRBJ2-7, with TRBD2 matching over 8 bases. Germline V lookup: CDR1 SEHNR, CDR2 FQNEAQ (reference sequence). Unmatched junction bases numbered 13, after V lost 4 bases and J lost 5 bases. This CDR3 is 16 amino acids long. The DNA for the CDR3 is TGTGCCAGCAGCTCCGCGTTTGGACAGCGGGGGAACGAGCAGTACTTC. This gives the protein CASSSAFGQRGNEQYF.

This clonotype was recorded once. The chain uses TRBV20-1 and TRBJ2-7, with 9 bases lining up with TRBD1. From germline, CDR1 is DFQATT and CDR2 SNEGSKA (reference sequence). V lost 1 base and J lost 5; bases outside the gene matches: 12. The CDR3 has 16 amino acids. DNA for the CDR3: TGCAGTGCTAGAGCTCAGCAGGGGGACAGGGCCCACGAGCAGTACTTC. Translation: CSARAQQGDRAHEQYF.